This T cell receptor beta chain was recorded in a study of cytomegalovirus exposure and HLA in healthy donors. The study, taken as a whole, reports: Prior analysis indicated that the majority of TCR beta V segments exhibited productivity approximately 87% or approximately 30% of the time. A later analysis found most CMV-associated TCR beta chains apparently HLA-restricted.

The PCR ran on 60 Vbeta and 13 Jbeta primers. Profiled with immunoSEQ multiplex PCR; TCRdb holds only in-frame clones, not every one. The sample has 130,000 or so clones, roughly 73% seen once; the top ten hold 2.5% to 4%. Trimming took off 11 bases at V and 0 bases at J, with 17 bases between the two ends. The CDR3 covers 15 residues. CDR1 and CDR2 (germline): LNHDA, SQIVND (reference sequence). In the case of this clone: Its antigen remains unknown.

The chain carries TRBV19 and TRBJ2-1; possibly TRBD2 for D (7 bases). The sequence was obtained from a man aged 40-49 years in good health and CMV-seronegative. Sample: PBMCs. CDR3 coding DNA: TGTGCCTCGGTCGGGGGGCCGAACTCCTACAATGAGCAGTTCTTC. Protein sequence: CASVGGPNSYNEQFF.